The sequence of this TCR beta chain was determined in a study of shared clonotypes between healthy human individuals. Across the study: Aged 18 to 49, the donors were two women and a few men.

The run depth of the assay was deep. TCRdb keeps only in-frame clones here, not all; method: immunoSEQ multiplex PCR. The sample contains fewer than 3 million clones, 92% of which appear only once. Notes on this clone: This CDR3 is also generated by other DNA sequences in the sample.

Sequencing was performed on naive CD4+ T cells from PBMCs. As for subset: CD45RA+ positively selected. This receptor was identified in a man aged 18 to 29 in good health. Some clones in this sample may be carry-over from other donors' samples.

CDR3 sequence (DNA): TGCGCCAGCAGCTTGGAGGCAACCGGGGAGCTGTTTTTT. Translated: CASSLEATGELFF. V gene TRBV5-1 combines with J gene TRBJ2-2; D remains unclear. Germline V gene lookup returns CDR1 SGHRS and CDR2 YFSETQ. The CDR3 is made up of 13 amino acids. With 0 bases removed from V and 5 bases from J, the gap between germline ends came to 5 bases.